This TCR beta chain was profiled in a study of PD-1 blockade in mismatch repair-deficient tumors. Assay: immunoSEQ multiplex PCR; the TCRdb copy retains only in-frame clones and omits some. The sample contains some 120,000 clones, 65% to 80% of which appear only once. TCRs were sequenced from three patients responding to pembrolizumab. V gave up 5 bases and J gave up 4 bases, with 8 bases separating them. This CDR3 spans 11 amino acids. The germline V gene has CDR1 SQVTM and CDR2 ANQGSEA. V gene TRBV29-1 combines with J gene TRBJ1-2, with D hard to call. The sequence was collected from an adult with mismatch repair-deficient cancer. The material sequenced was peripheral blood, taken roughly 60 weeks after starting pembrolizumab. CDR3 amino acids: CSVSDIYGYTF. The CDR3 nucleotides read TGCAGCGTTTCAGATATCTATGGCTACACCTTC.